This entry describes one T cell receptor (beta chain). Its specificity is not known. PCR was performed using 60 Vbeta and 13 Jbeta primers. The repertoire was sequenced with immunoSEQ multiplex PCR; TCRdb's copy has only in-frame clones and lacks some. The sample includes roughly 110,000 clones, roughly 69% of them seen just once. The sample is drawn from a study of cytomegalovirus exposure and HLA in healthy donors. The wider study: Researchers previously reported finding 90 million to 130 million unique TCR beta sequences from around 200 million T cells. Findings of the study overall: Reports state that TCR beta sequences accurately predicted most subjects' HLA-A and HLA-B alleles. It was reported in a later analysis that an Asian-associated ancestry cluster showed fewer N-insertions than the 666-donor mean. Researchers left out some V segments, among them TRBV6-2 and TRBV6-3, as indistinguishable.

The CDR3 is 14 residues long. Germline V CDR1 and CDR2: MDHEN, SYDVKM. The germline V and J ends were trimmed by 2 bases and 0 bases, with 7 bases remaining between them. This clonotype was sampled from a human donor in good health. The chain recombines TRBV28 with TRBJ1-2; D uncertain. Input material: PBMCs. This CDR3 reads CASSLIEPNYGYTF. In nucleotides, the CDR3 is TGTGCCAGCAGTTTAATAGAACCTAACTATGGCTACACCTTC.